The 24 T cell receptor beta chains presented below share a single source sample, sequenced in a study of identical twins. TCRdb redid the calling of the 5' RACE reads with MiXCR, one entry per CDR3 protein. The profile covers roughly 720,000 distinct CDR3 sequences, with roughly 18% appearing a single time and less than 15% taken by the ten largest. The same data also contributed to another study, on T cells expressing NK-cell markers.

Material: PBMCs. The receptors derive from a woman younger than 30 in good health.

V is TRBV5-1 and J is TRBJ2-6, with TRBD1 matching over 9 bases. V was clipped by 4 bases and J by 1 base; unmatched bases: 12. This CDR3 has 19 residues. Germline CDR1 SGHRS, CDR2 YFSETQ. The CDR3 nucleotides are TGCGCCAGCAGCCCCAATACGGGGACAGGGACGTCTGGGGCCAACGTCCTGACTTTC. Its protein is CASSPNTGTGTSGANVLTF.

This clonotype has a handful of counts. The chain joins TRBV10-3 to TRBJ2-7, with D uncertain. This CDR3 region has 11 residues. Trimming cost V 2 bases and J 3 bases, with 2 bases left between them. Germline V gives CDR1 ENHRY, CDR2 SYGVKD. Written as DNA, the CDR3 is TGTGCCATCAGTGAGAACTACGAGCAGTACTTC. Translated: CAISENYEQYF.

The genes are TRBV11-2 and TRBJ2-7; D possibly corresponds to TRBD1 (6 bases). Per the germline V gene, CDR1 is SGHAT and CDR2 is FQNNGV. V was shortened by 3 bases and J by 5 bases, with 14 bases between the two germline ends. The length of the CDR3 is 14 residues. The CDR3 here is CASSFVQGFNEQYF. CDR3 nucleotides: TGTGCCAGCAGCTTCGTTCAGGGGTTCAACGAGCAGTACTTC. Full variable domain (outside the CDR3, taken from reference TRBV11-2 and TRBJ2-7): EAGVAQSPRYKIIEKRQSVAFWCNPISGHATLYWYQQILGQGPKLLIQFQNNGVVDDSQLPKDRFSAERLKGVDSTLKIQPAKLEDSAVYLCASSFVQGFNEQYFGPGTRLTVT.

The chain uses TRBV27 and TRBJ2-3, with unresolved D. V was cut by 2 bases and J by 1 base, with 10 bases left in between. Germline V gene lookup returns CDR1 MNHEY and CDR2 SMNVEV (reference sequence). The CDR3 runs 15 residues. CDR3 sequence: CASSLIGLGTDTQYF. CDR3 DNA: TGTGCCAGCAGTTTAATAGGTTTGGGCACAGATACGCAGTATTTT.

This chain joins TRBV12-3 or TRBV12-4 and TRBJ1-5; the D gene is possibly TRBD1 (5 bases). There are 13 residues in the CDR3. The germline V and J ends were trimmed by 6 bases and 9 bases, with 15 bases remaining between them. The chain's CDR3 is CASRGLQGAPQHF. The CDR3 region has the DNA TGTGCCAGCAGGGGGCTCCAGGGCGCGCCCCAGCATTTT.

This clonotype was observed a single time. The CDR3 is CASSERRLQETQYF. As DNA, the CDR3 is TGTGCCAGCAGTGAACGACGGTTGCAAGAGACCCAGTACTTC. The J gene is TRBJ2-5, the V gene TRBV25-1; no firm D call. The germline V gene encodes CDR1 MGHDK and CDR2 SYGVNS. V gave up 2 bases and J gave up 2 bases, with 9 bases separating them. CDR3 length equals 14 residues.

This clonotype has more than one count but fewer than ten. The gene calls are TRBV2 and TRBJ2-5, with 7 bases lining up with TRBD1. In germline, CDR1 is SNHLY, CDR2 FYNNEI. This CDR3 spans 13 amino acids. V was clipped by 4 bases and J by 3 bases; unmatched bases: 2. CDR3 DNA: TGTGCCAGCAGTGTGGACAGGAAAGAGACCCAGTACTTC. Amino acids: CASSVDRKETQYF.

The genes are TRBV20-1 and TRBJ1-3; D is uncertain. The germline CDR1 and CDR2 sequences are DFQATT and SNEGSKA (reference sequence). V dropped 7 bases and J dropped 1 base, with 8 bases sitting between them. There are 12 residues in the CDR3. CDR3: CSVAVSGNTIYF. For the CDR3, the DNA is TGCAGTGTCGCGGTGTCTGGAAACACCATATATTTT.

This clonotype was found a few times. The chain is built from TRBV7-9 and TRBJ1-2; D gene uncertain. Germline CDR1 SEHNR, CDR2 FQNEAQ (reference sequence). The CDR3 is 13 amino acids. V gave up 5 bases and J gave up 8 bases, with 15 bases separating them. The DNA for the CDR3 is TGTGCCAGCAGCCCCCGGGAGGGTAGGGGCTACACCTTC. Protein product: CASSPREGRGYTF.

This clonotype was seen more than once but under ten times. The J gene is TRBJ1-1, the V gene TRBV5-1, with unresolved D. The CDR3 has 14 amino acids. Trimming took 4 bases from V and 8 from J, leaving 18 bases between them. The germline CDR1 and CDR2 sequences are SGHRS and YFSETQ. CDR3: CASSPTLAVVEAFF. The DNA for the CDR3 is TGCGCCAGCAGCCCAACACTGGCCGTGGTGGAAGCTTTCTTT.

This clonotype occurred a few times. The chain links TRBV7-3 to TRBJ1-1; possibly TRBD1 for D (5 bases). Germline CDR1 reads SGHTA; CDR2 reads FQGTGA. V lost 5 bases and J lost 7, with 11 bases in between. The CDR3 consists of 12 residues. CDR3 amino acids: CASSLHGGEAFF. DNA for the CDR3: TGTGCCAGCAGCCTGCATGGGGGTGAAGCTTTCTTT.

The CDR3 DNA sequence: TGTGCCAGCAATAGACAGGGGGATCAGCCCCAGCATTTT. Its translation: CASNRQGDQPQHF. The chain carries TRBV6-1 and TRBJ1-5, with 9 bases matching TRBD1. V lost 7 bases and J lost 5; bases outside the gene matches: 3. The germline gives CDR1 MNHNS, CDR2 SASEGT. This CDR3 is built from 13 residues.

The chain couples TRBV11-2 to TRBJ2-7; D unclear. The germline gives CDR1 SGHAT, CDR2 FQNNGV. V was clipped by 0 bases and J by 4 bases, with 13 bases between them. This CDR3 is 15 amino acids long. Here the CDR3 reads CASSLELGSTYEQYF. The CDR3, as DNA: TGTGCCAGCAGCTTAGAGTTAGGGTCAACTTACGAGCAGTACTTC.

This clonotype was observed a few times. This chain joins TRBV12-3 or TRBV12-4 and TRBJ2-7; D unclear. Trimming shortened V by 1 base and J by 0 bases, and 10 bases separated the two germline ends. The CDR3 loop spans 15 amino acids. The CDR3 sequence is CASSLGLRSSYEQYF. CDR3 in DNA: TGTGCCAGCAGTTTAGGACTTAGGAGCTCCTACGAGCAGTACTTC.

CDR3 sequence reads: CASSPSEDAKNIQYF. Here the CDR3 DNA reads TGTGCCAGCAGCCCGTCTGAGGACGCCAAAAACATTCAGTACTTC. This sequence joins TRBV12-3 or TRBV12-4 and TRBJ2-4; D unresolved. The CDR3 extends over 15 amino acids. V was shortened by 6 bases and J by 1 base, with 13 bases between the two germline ends.

A few counts support this clonotype. V and J are TRBV20-1 and TRBJ2-1, with 8 bases fitting TRBD2. There are 15 residues in the CDR3. The V segment lost 6 bases and the J segment 8 bases; nucleotides outside the gene matches: 15. CDR1 is DFQATT and CDR2 is SNEGSKA in the germline V gene (reference sequence). The CDR3 nucleotides are TGCAGTGCATGGACTACTAGCGGTATTAATGATGAGCAGTTCTTC. It is translated as CSAWTTSGINDEQFF.

In nucleotides, the CDR3 is TGCAGTGCACGTCCTAGACAGGGAGGGGCTGGGGCCAACGTCCTGACTTTC. Its protein product is CSARPRQGGAGANVLTF. The chain combines TRBV20-1 with TRBJ2-6; either TRBD1 or TRBD2 may fit D (7 bases each). V gave up 6 bases and J gave up 2 bases, with 20 bases separating them. The CDR3 is 17 residues long. Germline-derived CDR1 and CDR2 are DFQATT and SNEGSKA (reference sequence).

The sample holds a few counts of this clonotype. The chain links TRBV5-5 to TRBJ2-2; no definite D call. V shed 4 bases and J shed 2 bases, with 12 bases lying between them. Germline CDR1 SGHKS, CDR2 YYEKEE (reference sequence). This CDR3 comprises 15 residues. CDR3 nucleotide sequence: TGTGCCAGCAGCGCAGCTGGAGCAAACACCGGGGAGCTGTTTTTT. It translates to CASSAAGANTGELFF.

This clonotype has only a few counts. The rearrangement uses TRBV5-5 and TRBJ1-6; D is perhaps TRBD1 (6 bases). The CDR3 extends over 18 amino acids. V gave up 2 bases and J gave up 5 bases, with 20 bases separating them. Germline V gene data show CDR1 as SGHKS and CDR2 as YYEKEE (reference sequence). CDR3 sequence: CASSLIGDIQGDNSPLHF. CDR3 nucleotide sequence: TGTGCCAGCAGCTTAATTGGGGATATACAGGGTGATAATTCACCCCTCCACTTT.

J is TRBJ2-2 and V is TRBV12-3 or TRBV12-4; TRBD2 agrees at 7 bases. With V trimmed by 6 bases and J by 7 bases, 5 bases remained unmatched. The CDR3 is 13 amino acids. The CDR3 sequence is CASRLGGIGELFF. In nucleotides, the CDR3 is TGTGCCAGCAGGTTGGGGGGGATCGGGGAGCTGTTTTTT.

This clonotype was seen a few times. The chain recombines TRBV7-9 with TRBJ2-7; 7 positions match TRBD1. With 5 bases clipped from V and 5 bases from J, the junction kept 6 bases outside the gene matches. The CDR3 has 13 amino acids. Germline V CDR1 and CDR2: SEHNR, FQNEAQ (reference sequence). CDR3 loop: CASSQTGANEQYF. As DNA, the CDR3 is TGTGCCAGCAGCCAAACAGGGGCGAACGAGCAGTACTTC.

The genes are TRBV10-3 and TRBJ2-1; either TRBD1 or TRBD2 may supply D (5 bases each). From germline, CDR1 is ENHRY and CDR2 SYGVKD. CDR3 length equals 14 residues. Trimming removed 4 bases at V and 7 bases at J, with 14 bases between. The CDR3 region has the DNA TGTGCCATCAGTGGAGGGACGGGGCTTAATGAGCAGTTCTTC. It encodes CAISGGTGLNEQFF.

This clonotype has only a few counts. The chain recombines TRBV20-1 with TRBJ2-7; perhaps TRBD2 as D (6 bases). The CDR3 runs 15 residues. V lost 3 bases and J lost 7, with 22 bases in between. Germline CDR1 reads DFQATT; CDR2 reads SNEGSKA (reference sequence). Here the CDR3 DNA reads TGCAGTGCTAGTTCAAGTCGGGGACTCCAGGAGGAGCAGTACTTC. Amino acid sequence: CSASSSRGLQEEQYF.

This clonotype was counted at least ten times. The rearrangement uses TRBV5-5 and TRBJ2-7; perhaps TRBD2 as D (5 bases). The CDR3 length is 13 residues. Germline V CDR1 and CDR2: SGHKS, YYEKEE (reference sequence). V gave up 7 bases and J gave up 0 bases, with 11 bases separating them. CDR3 nucleotide sequence: TGTGCCAGCCGGGAAGGCGGCTCCTACGAGCAGTACTTC. It is translated as CASREGGSYEQYF. Full variable domain (rest looked up from reference TRBV5-5 and TRBJ2-7): DAGVTQSPTHLIKTRGQQVTLRCSPISGHKSVSWYQQVLGQGPQFIFQYYEKEERGRGNFPDRFSARQFPNYSSELNVNALLLGDSALYLCASREGGSYEQYFGPGTRLTVT.